A selection of T cell receptor beta chains follows, all from one sample in a study of blood T cells in healthy people across ages. TCRdb re-called the 5' RACE reads through MiXCR, storing one row per CDR3 protein. The sample lists 650,000 to 1,000,000 distinct CDR3 sequences, 35% to 40% occurring once. The specimen was blood. Source of these receptors: a man aged 18 to 30 in good health. Both conserved end residues are part of each CDR3. The D gene is left open where the match is weak. Expanded clones get a size class; other rows say once, few or many, or leave the size out.

D gene	J gene	V gene	clone size	CDR3 protein	CDR3 DNA
TRBD1	TRBJ2-7	TRBV4-3	NA	CASSAIRTGDVYEQYF	TGCGCCAGCAGCGCGATACGGACAGGGGATGTGTACGAGCAGTACTTC
NA	TRBJ1-1	TRBV20-1	NA	CSARTENTEAFF	TGCAGTGCCCGGACAGAGAACACTGAAGCTTTCTTT
TRBD2	TRBJ2-5	TRBV2	many	CASSVLTSGQETQYF	TGTGCCAGCAGTGTCTTGACTAGCGGACAAGAGACCCAGTACTTC
NA	TRBJ2-7	TRBV6-2/TRBV6-3	NA	CASSSAHGPGSSEQYF	TGTGCCAGCAGCTCAGCCCACGGACCTGGGTCGAGCGAGCAGTACTTC
NA	TRBJ2-7	TRBV3-1	NA	CASSQDPGYNERYF	TGTGCCAGCAGCCAAGATCCCGGATACAATGAGCGGTACTTC
NA	TRBJ1-2	TRBV30	NA	CACPTGLPYGYTF	TGTGCCTGTCCCACAGGGCTCCCCTATGGCTACACCTTC
NA	TRBJ1-1	TRBV9	many	CASSVGGSTEAFF	TGTGCCAGCAGCGTAGGTGGCAGCACTGAAGCTTTCTTT
TRBD2	TRBJ2-5	TRBV3-1	NA	CASSQAGREYF	TGTGCCAGCAGCCAAGCAGGGAGGGAGTACTTC
NA	TRBJ2-3	TRBV5-1	many	CASSLDSLADTQYF	TGCGCCAGCAGCTTGGACAGTTTAGCTGATACGCAGTATTTT
NA	TRBJ2-3	TRBV6-5	NA	CASSRWRGDPTDTQYF	TGTGCCAGCAGCCGCTGGAGGGGGGATCCCACAGATACGCAGTATTTT
NA	TRBJ2-1	TRBV15	NA	CATSIYRDLYNEQFF	TGTGCCACCAGCATATACCGGGACCTATACAATGAGCAGTTCTTC
NA	TRBJ1-2	TRBV4-2	NA	CASSQDRQANWGYTF	TGTGCCAGCAGCCAAGACCGACAGGCCAACTGGGGCTACACCTTC
NA	TRBJ2-1	TRBV6-5	NA	CASSYSTGYNEQFF	TGTGCCAGCAGTTACTCGACGGGATACAATGAGCAGTTCTTC
NA	TRBJ2-7	TRBV6-5	NA	CASTQYNVAGEQYF	TGTGCCAGCACCCAGTACAACGTCGCTGGTGAGCAGTACTTC
NA	TRBJ1-2	TRBV29-1	few	CSVEGVAGGYTF	TGCAGCGTTGAAGGTGTGGCAGGGGGCTACACCTTC
NA	TRBJ2-1	TRBV3-1	NA	CASSPTRASEQFF	TGTGCCAGCAGCCCGACTAGGGCAAGCGAGCAGTTCTTC
NA	TRBJ2-3	TRBV4-1	NA	CASAATRGSTDTQYF	TGCGCCAGCGCCGCCACGCGGGGAAGCACAGATACGCAGTATTTT
NA	TRBJ1-3	TRBV14	NA	CASSPGPRNTIYF	TGTGCCAGCAGCCCGGGACCTCGAAACACCATATATTTT
TRBD2	TRBJ2-5	TRBV4-2	many	CASSQDLALAGGTKQETQYF	TGTGCCAGCAGCCAAGATCTAGCGCTAGCGGGGGGGACAAAACAAGAGACCCAGTACTTC
TRBD1	TRBJ2-7	TRBV7-2	few	CASSLGQGLAYNEQYF	TGTGCCAGCAGCTTAGGACAGGGGCTCGCCTACAATGAGCAGTACTTC
NA	TRBJ1-1	TRBV5-5	few	CASSPGAGARNTEAFF	TGTGCCAGCAGCCCTGGAGCGGGGGCGCGGAACACTGAAGCTTTCTTT
TRBD1	TRBJ2-3	TRBV4-3	many	CASSQRLDREVADTQYF	TGCGCCAGCAGCCAACGATTGGACAGGGAGGTGGCAGATACGCAGTATTTT
NA	TRBJ2-7	TRBV20-1	NA	CSARGEDFPYEQYF	TGCAGTGCTAGAGGGGAGGACTTTCCCTACGAGCAGTACTTC
NA	TRBJ1-2	TRBV20-1	NA	CSATQNYGYTF	TGCAGTGCTACGCAAAACTATGGCTACACCTTC
NA	TRBJ1-3	TRBV11-2	few	CASSNQGTGNTIYF	TGTGCCAGCAGCAATCAGGGGACTGGAAACACCATATATTTT
TRBD1	TRBJ2-6	TRBV20-1	many	CSARARDRENSGANVLTF	TGCAGTGCTAGAGCGAGGGACAGGGAAAACTCTGGGGCCAACGTCCTGACTTTC
NA	TRBJ2-5	TRBV14	NA	CASSQFKGRETQYF	TGTGCCAGCAGCCAATTTAAGGGAAGAGAGACCCAGTACTTC
TRBD2	TRBJ2-5	TRBV2	NA	CASSDWLAGVETQYF	TGTGCCAGCAGTGATTGGCTAGCGGGGGTGGAGACCCAGTACTTC
NA	TRBJ2-7	TRBV5-1	few	CASSVGTRGDEQYF	TGCGCCAGCAGCGTGGGCACCCGCGGGGACGAGCAGTACTTC
NA	TRBJ2-1	TRBV6-6	NA	CASSYLAGNEQFF	TGTGCCAGCAGTTATTTGGCGGGGAATGAGCAGTTCTTC
NA	TRBJ1-1	TRBV3-1	NA	CASSHAPGHLNTEAFF	TGTGCCAGCAGCCATGCACCCGGACATCTGAACACTGAAGCTTTCTTT
TRBD2	TRBJ2-5	TRBV27	NA	CASSLEPSGGARETQYF	TGTGCCAGCAGTTTAGAGCCTAGCGGGGGGGCCCGGGAGACCCAGTACTTC
TRBD2	TRBJ2-7	TRBV2	few	CASSETSGGSSYNEQYF	TGTGCCAGCAGTGAAACTAGCGGGGGCTCCTCCTACAATGAGCAGTACTTC
TRBD1	TRBJ2-7	TRBV30	NA	CAWSVQMQGESYEQYF	TGTGCCTGGAGTGTACAAATGCAGGGGGAATCCTACGAGCAGTACTTC
TRBD2	TRBJ2-2	TRBV7-2	NA	CASSLVAGGAPGELFF	TGTGCCAGCAGCTTAGTGGCGGGGGGGGCCCCCGGGGAGCTGTTTTTT
NA	TRBJ1-2	TRBV12-3/TRBV12-4	few	CASSRNTGIGGCTF	TGTGCCAGCAGTCGGAATACAGGCATCGGAGGCTGCACCTTC
NA	TRBJ2-2	TRBV5-6	once	CASSLVYLQDTGELFF	TGTGCCAGCAGCTTGGTATATCTACAAGACACCGGGGAGCTGTTTTTT
TRBD1	TRBJ2-6	TRBV4-3	NA	CASSPRDRTNVLTF	TGCGCCAGCAGCCCTCGGGACAGGACCAACGTCCTGACTTTC
NA	TRBJ2-3	TRBV9	few	CASSLERYF	TGTGCCAGCAGCCTGGAAAGGTATTTT
TRBD1	TRBJ1-1	TRBV5-1	NA	CASARARGQDRMNTEAFF	TGCGCCAGCGCCCGGGCACGGGGACAGGATCGCATGAACACTGAAGCTTTCTTT
NA	TRBJ1-2	TRBV12-3/TRBV12-4	many	CASSLSASYGYTF	TGTGCCAGCAGTTTATCAGCGTCCTATGGCTACACCTTC
TRBD1	TRBJ1-1	TRBV7-2	few	CASSGTGIDQAFF	TGTGCCAGCAGTGGGACAGGGATAGATCAGGCTTTCTTT
TRBD2	TRBJ2-3	TRBV12-3/TRBV12-4	NA	CASRTSGGVRDTQYF	TGTGCCAGCAGAACTAGCGGGGGGGTCAGAGATACGCAGTATTTT
NA	TRBJ2-1	TRBV12-3/TRBV12-4	many	CASSLAENEQFF	TGTGCCAGCAGTTTAGCGGAGAATGAGCAGTTCTTC
NA	TRBJ1-1	TRBV4-3	NA	CASSQDSFRSNTEAFF	TGCGCCAGCAGCCAAGACTCCTTCAGGAGTAACACTGAAGCTTTCTTT
TRBD2	TRBJ2-2	TRBV7-3	NA	CASSPLAAGLTGELFF	TGTGCCAGCAGTCCTCTAGCGGCAGGGCTCACCGGGGAGCTGTTTTTT
NA	TRBJ2-7	TRBV4-3	many	CASSQDSTSDEQYF	TGCGCCAGCAGCCAAGACAGTACCTCAGACGAGCAGTACTTC
NA	TRBJ2-7	TRBV6-5	NA	CASRSVYEQYF	TGTGCCAGTCGTTCGGTCTACGAGCAGTACTTC
TRBD2	TRBJ2-1	TRBV7-2	many	CASSRTSGGVYNEQFF	TGTGCCAGCAGTCGGACTAGCGGGGGGGTCTACAATGAGCAGTTCTTC
NA	TRBJ2-1	TRBV9	NA	CASSSWVSSSYNEQFF	TGTGCCAGCAGCTCCTGGGTATCGTCCTCCTACAATGAGCAGTTCTTC
TRBD2	TRBJ2-3	TRBV29-1	NA	CSVEAPSGGRADTQYF	TGCAGCGTTGAAGCTCCTAGCGGGGGGAGGGCAGATACGCAGTATTTT
TRBD2	TRBJ2-1	TRBV10-3	few	CAISAAGGPREQFF	TGTGCCATCAGTGCTGCGGGGGGGCCACGGGAGCAGTTCTTC
NA	TRBJ2-7	TRBV5-6	NA	CASSWGAGNSYEQYF	TGTGCCAGCAGCTGGGGTGCAGGGAACTCCTACGAGCAGTACTTC